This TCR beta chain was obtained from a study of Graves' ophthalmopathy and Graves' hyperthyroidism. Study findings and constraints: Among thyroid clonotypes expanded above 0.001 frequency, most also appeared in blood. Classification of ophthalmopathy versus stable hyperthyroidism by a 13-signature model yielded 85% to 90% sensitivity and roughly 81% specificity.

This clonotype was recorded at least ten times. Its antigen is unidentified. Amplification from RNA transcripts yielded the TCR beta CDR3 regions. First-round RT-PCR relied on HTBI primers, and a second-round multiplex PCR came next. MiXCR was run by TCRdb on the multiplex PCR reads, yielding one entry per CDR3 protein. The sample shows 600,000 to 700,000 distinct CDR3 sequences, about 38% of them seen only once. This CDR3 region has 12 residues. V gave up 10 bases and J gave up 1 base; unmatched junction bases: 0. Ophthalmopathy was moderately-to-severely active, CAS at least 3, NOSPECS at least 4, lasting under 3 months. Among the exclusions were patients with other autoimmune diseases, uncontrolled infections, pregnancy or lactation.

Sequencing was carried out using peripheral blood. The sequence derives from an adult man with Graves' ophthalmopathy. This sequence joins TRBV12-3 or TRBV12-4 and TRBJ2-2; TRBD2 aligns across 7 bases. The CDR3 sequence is CATSGNTGELFF. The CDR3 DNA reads TGTGCCACTAGCGGGAACACCGGGGAGCTGTTTTTT.